These 3 T cell receptor beta chains were sequenced from one sample in a study of cytomegalovirus exposure and HLA in healthy donors. Libraries were prepared by immunoSEQ multiplex PCR; TCRdb keeps only in-frame clonotypes and omits some of them. The table records about 150,000 clones, 70% to 90% of them present only once. Sequenced: PBMCs. All receptors come from a man between 18 and 29 years old in good health and CMV-seropositive.

The rearrangement uses TRBV4-1 and TRBJ2-7, with 10 positions matching TRBD2. This CDR3 has 15 residues. Germline V gene data show CDR1 as MGHRA and CDR2 as YSYEKL. V gave up 1 base and J gave up 4 bases; unmatched junction bases: 4. The CDR3 loop reads CASSQAASGGYEQYF. The CDR3, as DNA: TGCGCCAGCAGCCAAGCGGCTAGCGGGGGATACGAGCAGTACTTC.

This clone has only one observation. This chain uses TRBV27 with TRBJ2-1; TRBD1 matches at 9 bases. The CDR3 totals 13 residues. The germline V gene encodes CDR1 MNHEY and CDR2 SMNVEV (reference sequence). The junction had 11 bases not matched to a gene; V was cut back by 8 bases and J by 12 bases. The CDR3 nucleotides are TGTGCCAGCTCCCGGGACAGGGTTTTCGGGCAGTTCTTC. Encoded protein: CASSRDRVFGQFF.

This clone was found a few times. V gene TRBV6-6 combines with J gene TRBJ1-5; 9 bases map to TRBD1. V lost 6 bases and J lost 7; bases outside the gene matches: 10. This CDR3 region has 15 residues. The germline CDR1 and CDR2 sequences are MNHNY and SVGAGI (reference sequence). This chain's CDR3 is CASRKTGGNRQPQHF. In DNA, the CDR3 is TGTGCCAGCAGGAAGACAGGGGGAAATCGGCAGCCCCAGCATTTT.